This T cell receptor beta chain was identified in a study of blood T cell repertoires in COVID-19. The overall study: Samples representing acute and convalescent COVID-19 were sourced from the United States, Italy and Spain. From T cells, B-cell-depleted T cells, or PBMCs came the material, which was cDNA or gDNA.

In the original processing: Reference gene primer amplification yielded estimated nucleated cell counts. Assay used: immunoSEQ multiplex PCR; TCRdb lists only in-frame clones, some missing. V, J and clone size were drawn from that table, and D and trimming were deduced from the DNA. The data contain just over 250,000 clones, around 90% of them singletons. In Seattle, patients joined the study during active infection and were tracked longitudinally. Sequencing used peripheral blood. The origin of this receptor is a woman between 65 and 79 years old with COVID-19, enrolled during active disease.

The CDR3 spells CASSQDLLGDRGNRDTEAFF. In nucleotides, the CDR3 is TGTGCCAGCAGCCAAGATCTGCTTGGGGACAGGGGGAATAGGGACACTGAAGCTTTCTTT. The V and J genes are TRBV3-1 (or the pseudogene TRBV3-2) and TRBJ1-1; 11 nucleotides agree with TRBD1. Losses at the gene ends were 0 bases for V and 3 bases for J; bases not matched to a gene: 15. The V gene's germline CDR1 is LGHDT and CDR2 YNNKEL (reference sequence). The CDR3 is 20 amino acids.